Each of the 5 T cell receptor beta chains below was sequenced from the same sample in a study of T cell repertoires in cytomegalovirus infection. MiXCR was run by TCRdb on the reads, yielding one entry per CDR3 protein. The sample shows roughly 700,000 distinct CDR3 sequences, roughly a third of them seen only once. Their antigens remain unidentified. The starting material was cultured PBMCs, obtained from culture after CMV antigen stimulation. These receptors were obtained from a human donor in good health (CMV status not recorded). Some clones in this sample may be carry-over from other donors' samples.

This clonotype was observed a few times. V is TRBV28 and J is TRBJ1-3, with D maybe TRBD1 (6 bases). The V and J ends lost 5 bases and 3 bases respectively, with 20 bases between them. The CDR3 loop spans 17 amino acids. Germline V gene lookup returns CDR1 MDHEN and CDR2 SYDVKM. CDR3 sequence (DNA): TGTGCCAGCAGTCCATTCCTCGGGGGGCTAAGTGGAAACACCATATATTTT. It encodes CASSPFLGGLSGNTIYF.

The chain is built from TRBV6-6 and TRBJ2-5; unclear D gene. Germline V CDR1 and CDR2: MNHNY, SVGAGI (reference sequence). The CDR3 has 14 residues. V was trimmed by 5 bases and J by 1 base, leaving 11 bases between them. The CDR3 loop is CASSPGWVQETQYF. The CDR3 DNA follows: TGTGCCAGCAGTCCCGGTTGGGTCCAAGAGACCCAGTACTTC.

This clonotype was picked up a small number of times. This chain uses TRBV6-1 with TRBJ2-1; TRBD2 aligns across 8 bases. Trimming took 1 base from V and 6 from J; bases not matched to a gene: 5. The CDR3 is 15 amino acids. Germline V CDR1 and CDR2: MNHNS, SASEGT. The CDR3 here is CASSEGGGTSNEQFF. DNA for the CDR3: TGTGCCAGCAGTGAAGGAGGAGGGACTAGCAATGAGCAGTTCTTC.

The gene calls are TRBV20-1 and TRBJ1-6; D is uncertain. V gave up 1 base and J gave up 0 bases, with 13 bases separating them. This CDR3 region has 17 residues. Germline CDR1 reads DFQATT; CDR2 reads SNEGSKA (reference sequence). The CDR3 reads CSARAERELSYNSPLHF. CDR3 DNA sequence: TGCAGTGCTAGAGCGGAAAGGGAACTCTCCTATAATTCACCCCTCCACTTT.

This clonotype occurred many times. V gene TRBV7-2 combines with J gene TRBJ1-2; possibly TRBD1 for D (5 bases). CDR3 size: 12 residues. Trimming shortened V by 6 bases and J by 4 bases, and 9 bases separated the two germline ends. Germline CDR1 SGHTA, CDR2 FQGNSA. The CDR3: CASSYDSYGYTF. CDR3 bases: TGTGCCAGCAGTTACGACAGCTATGGCTACACCTTC.